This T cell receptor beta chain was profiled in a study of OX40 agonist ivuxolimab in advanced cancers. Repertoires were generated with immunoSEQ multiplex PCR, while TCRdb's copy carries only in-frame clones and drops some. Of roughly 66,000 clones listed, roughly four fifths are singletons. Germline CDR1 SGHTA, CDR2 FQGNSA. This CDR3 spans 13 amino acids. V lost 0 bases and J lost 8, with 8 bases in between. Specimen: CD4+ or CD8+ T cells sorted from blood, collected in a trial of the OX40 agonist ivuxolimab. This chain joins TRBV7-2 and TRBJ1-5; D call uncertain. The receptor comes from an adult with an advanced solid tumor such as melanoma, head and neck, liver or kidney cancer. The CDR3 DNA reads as TGTGCCAGCAGCTTAGCTACAGTCGAGCCCCAGCATTTT. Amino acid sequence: CASSLATVEPQHF.